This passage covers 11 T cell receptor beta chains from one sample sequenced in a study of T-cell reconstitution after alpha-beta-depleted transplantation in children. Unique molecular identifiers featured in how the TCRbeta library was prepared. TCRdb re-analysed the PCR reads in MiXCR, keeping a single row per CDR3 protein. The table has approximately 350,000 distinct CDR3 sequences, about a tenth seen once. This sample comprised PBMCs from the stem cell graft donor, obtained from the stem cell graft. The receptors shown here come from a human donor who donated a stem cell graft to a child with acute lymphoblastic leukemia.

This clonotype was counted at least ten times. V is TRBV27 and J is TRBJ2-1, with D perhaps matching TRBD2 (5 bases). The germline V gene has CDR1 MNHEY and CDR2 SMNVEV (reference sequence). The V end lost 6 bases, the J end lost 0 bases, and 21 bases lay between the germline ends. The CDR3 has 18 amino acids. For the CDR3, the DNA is TGTGCCAGCAGCTCCGCGCCTATGGAGGTGCTCTCCTACAATGAGCAGTTCTTC. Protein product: CASSSAPMEVLSYNEQFF.

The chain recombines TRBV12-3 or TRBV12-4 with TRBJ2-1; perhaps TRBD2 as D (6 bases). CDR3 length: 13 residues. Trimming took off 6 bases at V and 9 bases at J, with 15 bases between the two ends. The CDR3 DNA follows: TGTGCCAGCAGCCCTACCGGGGGAACTGAGCAGTTCTTC. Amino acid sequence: CASSPTGGTEQFF.

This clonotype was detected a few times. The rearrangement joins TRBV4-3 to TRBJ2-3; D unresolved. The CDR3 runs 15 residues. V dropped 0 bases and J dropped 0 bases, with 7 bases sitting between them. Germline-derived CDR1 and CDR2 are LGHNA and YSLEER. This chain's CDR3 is CASSQDTESTDTQYF. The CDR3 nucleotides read TGCGCCAGCAGCCAAGATACGGAAAGCACAGATACGCAGTATTTT.

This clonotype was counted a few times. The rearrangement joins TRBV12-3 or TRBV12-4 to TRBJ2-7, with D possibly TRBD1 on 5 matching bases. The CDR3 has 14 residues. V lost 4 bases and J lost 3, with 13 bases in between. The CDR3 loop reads CASSSPGIIYEQYF. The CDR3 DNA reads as TGTGCCAGCAGTTCTCCAGGGATAATCTACGAGCAGTACTTC.

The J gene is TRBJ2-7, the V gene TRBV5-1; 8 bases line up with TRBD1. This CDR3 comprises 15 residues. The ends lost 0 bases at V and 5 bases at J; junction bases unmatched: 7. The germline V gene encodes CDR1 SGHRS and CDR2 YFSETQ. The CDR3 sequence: CASSLGDRIVDEQYF. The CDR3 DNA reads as TGCGCCAGCAGCTTGGGGGACAGGATCGTCGACGAGCAGTACTTC.

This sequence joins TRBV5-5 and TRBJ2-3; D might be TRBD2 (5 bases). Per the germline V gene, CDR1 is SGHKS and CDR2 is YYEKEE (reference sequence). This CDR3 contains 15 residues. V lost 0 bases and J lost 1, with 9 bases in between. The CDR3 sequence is CASSLAGLGTDTQYF. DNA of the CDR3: TGTGCCAGCAGCTTGGCTGGACTGGGCACAGATACGCAGTATTTT.

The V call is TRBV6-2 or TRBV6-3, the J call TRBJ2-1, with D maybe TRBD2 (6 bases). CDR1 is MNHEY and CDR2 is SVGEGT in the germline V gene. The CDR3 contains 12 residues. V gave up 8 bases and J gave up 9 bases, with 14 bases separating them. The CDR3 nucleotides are TGTGCCAGCGGCCGGCCAGCGGGTGAGCAGTTCTTC. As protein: CASGRPAGEQFF.

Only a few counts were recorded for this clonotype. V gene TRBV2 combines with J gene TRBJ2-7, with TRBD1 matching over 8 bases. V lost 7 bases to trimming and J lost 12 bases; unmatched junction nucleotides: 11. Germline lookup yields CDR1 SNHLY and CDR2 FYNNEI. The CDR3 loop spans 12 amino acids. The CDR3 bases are TGTGCCAGCAAAGGGACAGGAGGTCTTCGGTACTTC. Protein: CASKGTGGLRYF.

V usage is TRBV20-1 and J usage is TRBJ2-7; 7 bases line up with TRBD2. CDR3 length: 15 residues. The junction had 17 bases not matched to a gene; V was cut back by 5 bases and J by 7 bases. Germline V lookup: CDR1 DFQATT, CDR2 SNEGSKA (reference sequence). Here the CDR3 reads CSAADPWAGVQEQYF. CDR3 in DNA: TGCAGTGCTGCCGACCCATGGGCGGGAGTGCAGGAGCAGTACTTC.

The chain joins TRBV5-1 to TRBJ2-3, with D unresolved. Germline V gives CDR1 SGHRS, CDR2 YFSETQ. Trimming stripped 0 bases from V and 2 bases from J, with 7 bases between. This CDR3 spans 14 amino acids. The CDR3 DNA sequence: TGCGCCAGCAGCTTGGGGCCGGTCACAGATACGCAGTATTTT. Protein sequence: CASSLGPVTDTQYF.

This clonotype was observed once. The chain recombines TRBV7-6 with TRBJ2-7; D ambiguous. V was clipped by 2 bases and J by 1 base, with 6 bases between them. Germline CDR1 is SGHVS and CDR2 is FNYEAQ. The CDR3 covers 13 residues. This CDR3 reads CASSLWQSYEQYF. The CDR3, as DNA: TGTGCCAGCAGCTTATGGCAGTCCTACGAGCAGTACTTC.